This entry concerns a single T cell receptor beta chain. The target antigen is unknown. Donors gave about 9.3 milliliters of peripheral blood apiece. Alongside a J-beta primer mix, a sample-barcoded 5' primer served in a second PCR lasting roughly 7 to 12 cycles. Unique molecular identifiers of 12 random nucleotides labeled each cDNA. TCRdb used MiXCR to reprocess the 5' RACE reads, holding one entry per CDR3 protein. The sample consists of about 720,000 distinct CDR3 sequences, roughly 20% of them appearing once. The data derive from a study of blood T cells in healthy people across ages. Study-level points and caveats: Comparison with aged donors showed that long-lived donors had more naive CD4+ cells and higher diversity. The diversity estimates, figures obtained from one million T cells, were considered underestimates.

The length of the CDR3 is 12 residues. CDR1 is LNHDA and CDR2 is SQIVND in the germline V gene (reference sequence). V shed 3 bases and J shed 7 bases, with 6 bases lying between them. Sequencing used blood. The receptor's source is a man between 65 and 79 years old in good health. The chain carries TRBV19 and TRBJ1-4; D unclear. Written as DNA, the CDR3 is TGTGCCAGTAGTATCCGCGGTGAAAAACTGTTTTTT. It specifies CASSIRGEKLFF.